This T cell receptor (beta chain) stems from a study of memory CD4+ T cells and cytomegalovirus serostatus. The data were produced by immunoSEQ multiplex PCR, yet TCRdb's version contains in-frame clones alone and is incomplete. The sample holds tens of thousands of clones; around four fifths are singletons and the top ten take 0.6% to 0.95%. The CDR3 loop spans 13 amino acids. Looked up from germline, CDR1 is PRHDT and CDR2 is FYEKMQ (reference sequence). V was cut by 1 base and J by 2 bases, with 6 bases left in between. The sort gate was single viable CD3+CD4+CD8-CD45RO+ cells for memory CD4+ T cells.

The clonotype comes from an adult in good health and CMV-seronegative. The genes are TRBV13 and TRBJ2-7; D gene uncertain. Input material: memory CD4+ T cells from blood. CDR3: CASSLVRAYEQYF. The CDR3 DNA follows: TGTGCCAGCAGCTTAGTCAGAGCCTACGAGCAGTACTTC. Looking up the rest from reference TRBV13 and TRBJ2-7 gives the full variable domain: AAGVIQSPRHLIKEKRETATLKCYPIPRHDTVYWYQQGPGQDPQFLISFYEKMQSDKGSIPDRFSAQQFSDYHSELNMSSLELGDSALYFCASSLVRAYEQYFGPGTRLTVT.